This T cell receptor (beta chain) was captured by sequencing in a study of vaccination and CD4 T cells after COVID-19. Study at large: Convalescent donors: six male, four female; seven Caucasian, two Asian, one multiracial, two Hispanic. Study conclusions and caveats: The median proportion of reactive clones detected only post-vaccination in convalescent patients was approximately 87%. The median count of SARS-CoV-2-reactive clonotypes rose from approximately 21 to 40, not significantly.

TCRdb redid the calling of the PCR reads with MiXCR, one entry per CDR3 protein. The table lists some 33,000 distinct CDR3 sequences, 35% to 45% of them singletons, with 5.8% in the top ten. This clonotype was found a few times. The antigen is undetermined. The CDR3 contains 13 residues. V was pared by 5 bases and J by 10 bases, with 15 bases between. The germline V gene encodes CDR1 SGHTA and CDR2 FQGTGA. Specified time point: late sampling 161 to 241 days after vaccination in three convalescent patients. Positive PCR tests dated from March to December 2020, predating US Alpha, Beta and Delta variants.

The source of this sequence is a human donor who had recovered from COVID-19. The genes are TRBV7-3 and TRBJ2-1; no definite D call. The sample here was CD4+ T cells from blood, taken about 7 months after SARS-CoV-2 vaccination. The CDR3 sequence: CASSPTIGGEQFF. CDR3 DNA sequence: TGTGCCAGCAGCCCCACGATAGGCGGAGAGCAGTTCTTC. The whole variable domain, filled in from reference TRBV7-3 and TRBJ2-1, reads GAGVSQTPSNKVTEKGKYVELRCDPISGHTALYWYRQSLGQGPEFLIYFQGTGAADDSGLPNDRFFAVRPEGSVSTLKIQRTERGDSAVYLCASSPTIGGEQFFGPGTRLTVL.